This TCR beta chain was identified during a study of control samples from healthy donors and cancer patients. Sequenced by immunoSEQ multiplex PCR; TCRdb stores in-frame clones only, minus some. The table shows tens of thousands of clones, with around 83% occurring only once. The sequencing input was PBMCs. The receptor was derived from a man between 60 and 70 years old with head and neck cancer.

CDR3 sequence: CALRTPRGYTF. In DNA form, the CDR3 reads TGTGCCCTACGGACCCCCCGTGGCTACACCTTC. This chain joins TRBV28 and TRBJ1-2; D is undetermined. CDR3 length: 11 amino acids. Trimming took 11 bases from V and 7 from J, leaving 14 bases between them. Per germline, CDR1 MDHEN and CDR2 SYDVKM.